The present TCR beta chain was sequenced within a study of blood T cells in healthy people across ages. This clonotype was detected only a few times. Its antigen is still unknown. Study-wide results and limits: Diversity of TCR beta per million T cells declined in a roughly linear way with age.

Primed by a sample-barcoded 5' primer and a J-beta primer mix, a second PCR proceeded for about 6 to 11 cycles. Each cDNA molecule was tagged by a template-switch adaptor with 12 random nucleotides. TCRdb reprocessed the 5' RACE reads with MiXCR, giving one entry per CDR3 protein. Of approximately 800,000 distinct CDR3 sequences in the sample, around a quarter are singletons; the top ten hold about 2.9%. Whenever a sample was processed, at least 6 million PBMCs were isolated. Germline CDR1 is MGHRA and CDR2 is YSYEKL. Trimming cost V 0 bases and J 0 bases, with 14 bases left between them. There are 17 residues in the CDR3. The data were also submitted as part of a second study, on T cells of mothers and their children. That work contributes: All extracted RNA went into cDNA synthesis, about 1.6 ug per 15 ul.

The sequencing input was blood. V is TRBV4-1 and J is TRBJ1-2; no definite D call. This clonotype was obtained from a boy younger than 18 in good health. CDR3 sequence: CASSQEARLVSNYGYTF. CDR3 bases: TGCGCCAGCAGCCAAGAGGCCCGGCTGGTTTCTAACTATGGCTACACCTTC.